Listed below are T cell receptor beta chains from one sample, sequenced in a study of blood T cell repertoires in COVID-19. Libraries were prepared by immunoSEQ multiplex PCR; TCRdb keeps only in-frame clonotypes and omits some of them. The sample includes approximately 320,000 clones, over 85% of them seen just once. Sequencing was carried out using PBMCs or T cells enriched from blood (not recorded which). The receptors come from a man in his 60s who had recovered from COVID-19. The CDR3 runs from the conserved cysteine through the conserved F or W. D genes are given only for firm matches. Some rows mark clone size as missing; the rest say once, few, many or name a class of expanded clone.

length,V,size,J,D,DNA,CDR3
14,TRBV11-2,few,TRBJ2-7,.,TGTGCCAGCAGCTTAAGCTCAGGAAACTACGAGCAGTACTTC,CASSLSSGNYEQYF
12,TRBV6-5,.,TRBJ1-2,.,TGTGCCAGCTTACAACCAATTGGTGGCTACACCTTC,CASLQPIGGYTF
16,TRBV5-1,.,TRBJ2-2,TRBD2,TGCGCCAGCAGCTACTCAGCGGGAGTAAGCACCGGGGAGCTGTTTTTT,CASSYSAGVSTGELFF
13,TRBV24-1,few,TRBJ1-2,.,TGTGCCACCAGGGGGGCGAGTGACTATGGCTACACCTTC,CATRGASDYGYTF
16,TRBV6-5,.,TRBJ1-1,.,TGTGCCAGCAGTTTTTCGGGGGAGGACGCGAACACTGAAGCTTTCTTT,CASSFSGEDANTEAFF
15,TRBV27,.,TRBJ2-7,TRBD1,TGTGCCAGCAGTATGGGGGGGACAGGGGGATGGGAGCAGTACTTC,CASSMGGTGGWEQYF
15,TRBV5-6,.,TRBJ2-3,.,TGTGCCAGCAGCTTGGAGGCTGCGGCTGCTGGGACGCAGTATTTT,CASSLEAAAAGTQYF
14,TRBV6-6,.,TRBJ1-5,.,TGTGCCAGCAGTCCTAGTTCTAGCAATCAGCCCCAGCATTTT,CASSPSSSNQPQHF
16,TRBV5-1,.,TRBJ1-1,TRBD1,TGCGCCAGTCACGCCCGGGGACAGGGGTTAAACACTGAAGCTTTCTTT,CASHARGQGLNTEAFF
11,TRBV29-1,.,TRBJ2-7,.,TGCAGCGTTGAGAACGGCTACGAGCAGTACTTC,CSVENGYEQYF
14,TRBV14,.,TRBJ2-7,TRBD2,TGTGCCAGCAGCCCCGGGGGGGGGCGTCGTGAGCAGTACTTC,CASSPGGGRREQYF
14,TRBV19,.,TRBJ1-1,.,TGTGCCAGTAGTATTGGACAGATAAACACTGAAGCTTTCTTT,CASSIGQINTEAFF
15,TRBV7-2,.,TRBJ1-3,.,TGTGCCAGCAGCCAGCGGGGGGGACCGGGAAACACCATATATTTT,CASSQRGGPGNTIYF
16,TRBV5-5,.,TRBJ1-1,TRBD1,TGTGCCAGCAGCTTCTTTCTGGACAGGGGAAAGGCTGAAGCTTTCTTT,CASSFFLDRGKAEAFF